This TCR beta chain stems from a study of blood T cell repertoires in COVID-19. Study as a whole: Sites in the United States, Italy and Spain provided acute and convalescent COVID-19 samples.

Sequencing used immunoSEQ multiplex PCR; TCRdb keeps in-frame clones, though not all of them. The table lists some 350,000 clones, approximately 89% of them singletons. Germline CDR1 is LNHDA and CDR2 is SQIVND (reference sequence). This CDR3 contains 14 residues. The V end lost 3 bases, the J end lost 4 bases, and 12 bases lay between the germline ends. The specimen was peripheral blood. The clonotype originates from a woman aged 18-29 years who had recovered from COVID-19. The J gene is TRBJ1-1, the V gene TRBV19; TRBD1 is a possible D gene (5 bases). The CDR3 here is CASSIGGIATEAFF. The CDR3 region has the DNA TGTGCCAGTAGTATCGGGGGGATTGCCACTGAAGCTTTCTTT. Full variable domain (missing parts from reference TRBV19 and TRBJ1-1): DGGITQSPKYLFRKEGQNVTLSCEQNLNHDAMYWYRQDPGQGLRLIYYSQIVNDFQKGDIAEGYSVSREKKESFPLTVTSAQKNPTAFYLCASSIGGIATEAFFGQGTRLTVV.